Listed here are 27 T cell receptor beta chains from one sample, sequenced in a study of blood T cell repertoires in COVID-19. Clones were read by immunoSEQ multiplex PCR, and TCRdb kept only the in-frame ones, dropping some. The repertoire consists of fewer than 400,000 clones, with about 85% occurring once and the leading ten covering 1.9%. The sample taken for sequencing was PBMCs or T cells enriched from blood (not recorded which). Every receptor here comes from a woman in her thirties who had been exposed to COVID-19.

V gene TRBV10-3 combines with J gene TRBJ1-2, with 10 bases fitting TRBD1. The CDR3 loop spans 14 amino acids. Germline V gene data show CDR1 as ENHRY and CDR2 as SYGVKD. V lost 6 bases, J lost 7 bases, and 8 bases stayed unmatched. The CDR3 DNA is TGTGCCATCAGGACAGACAGGGGGCGGCTTGGCTACACCTTC. Amino acids: CAIRTDRGRLGYTF.

The chain uses TRBV2 and TRBJ1-2; perhaps TRBD1 as D (5 bases). Germline assignment: CDR1 SNHLY and CDR2 FYNNEI. CDR3 length: 14 residues. The V and J ends lost 7 bases and 11 bases respectively, with 23 bases between them. The CDR3 sequence: CASTPSLGPRIYTF. The CDR3 nucleotides read TGTGCCAGCACACCATCTTTGGGGCCCCGAATATACACCTTC.

The CDR3 sequence: CASSVSTGELFF. CDR3 nucleotides: TGTGCCAGCAGCGTATCGACCGGGGAGCTGTTTTTT. The chain combines TRBV9 with TRBJ2-2, with D unresolved. The ends were cut back, 1 base at V and 5 bases at J, with 3 bases in the middle. CDR1 and CDR2 from the germline V gene are SGDLS and YYNGEE. The CDR3 loop spans 12 amino acids.

V and J are TRBV6-2 or TRBV6-3 and TRBJ2-2, with D perhaps TRBD1 (5 bases). Trimming took 2 bases from V and 5 from J, leaving 12 bases between them. The CDR3 length is 15 residues. Germline CDR1 MNHEY, CDR2 SVGEGT. The CDR3 nucleotides read TGTGCCAGCAGTTACGACAGACAAATTACCGGGGAGCTGTTTTTT. Residues: CASSYDRQITGELFF.

V gene TRBV6-5 combines with J gene TRBJ1-3; a possible D gene is TRBD1 (5 bases). This CDR3 has 12 amino acids. CDR1 and CDR2 (germline): MNHEY, SVGAGI. Trimming cost V 10 bases and J 4 bases, with 11 bases left between them. The CDR3 DNA reads as TGTGCCACGGGGGTTAACGGAAACACCATATATTTT. It translates to CATGVNGNTIYF.

The CDR3 coding sequence is TGTGCCACCAGTGACCACGGGACAGTGCTAAACAATGAGCAGTTCTTC. Translation: CATSDHGTVLNNEQFF. This chain connects TRBV24-1 to TRBJ2-1; TRBD1 aligns across 7 bases. The germline V gene has CDR1 KGHDR and CDR2 SFDVKD. This CDR3 comprises 16 residues. Trimming took 4 bases from V and 5 from J; bases not matched to a gene: 10.

The CDR3 nucleotides are TGTGCCTGGTCTCCGGGACAGGGGTTCTATGGCTACACCTTC. Its translation: CAWSPGQGFYGYTF. The genes are TRBV30 and TRBJ1-2; the match to TRBD1 covers 10 bases. The V and J ends lost 5 bases and 4 bases, in that order; junction bases with no gene match: 7. The CDR3 length is 14 residues. Germline values: CDR1 GTSNPN, CDR2 SVGIG (reference sequence).

V is TRBV18 and J is TRBJ1-3, with TRBD1 as a possible D gene (5 bases). The CDR3 totals 15 residues. CDR1 KGHSH and CDR2 LQKENI come from the germline V gene. V was cut by 2 bases and J by 0 bases, with 8 bases left in between. The CDR3 loop reads CASSPTGDSGNTIYF. The CDR3 nucleotides read TGTGCCAGCTCACCAACGGGGGACTCTGGAAACACCATATATTTT. The variable domain in full, completed from reference TRBV18 and TRBJ1-3, reads NAGVMQNPRHLVRRRGQEARLRCSPMKGHSHVYWYRQLPEEGLKFMVYLQKENIIDESGMPKERFSAEFPKEGPSILRIQQVVRGDSAAYFCASSPTGDSGNTIYFGEGSWLTVV.

This chain uses TRBV6-5 with TRBJ1-2; 8 bases fit TRBD1. Trimming cost V 6 bases and J 8 bases; bases outside gene matches: 8. This CDR3 contains 13 residues. Germline values: CDR1 MNHEY, CDR2 SVGAGI. CDR3 coding DNA: TGTGCCAGCAGAGACAGGGGATTAGACGGCTACACCTTC. This translates into CASRDRGLDGYTF.

This clone was observed a single time. In DNA, the CDR3 is TGTGCCAGCAGCTTAGAGTGGACTGGCCCCAACGAGCAGTACTTC. Amino acids: CASSLEWTGPNEQYF. The chain couples TRBV5-5 to TRBJ2-7, with D possibly matching TRBD2 (5 bases). CDR1 is SGHKS, CDR2 YYEKEE, per germline (reference sequence). Trimming took 2 bases from V and 5 from J, leaving 17 bases between them. This CDR3 is built from 15 residues.

CDR3 sequence (DNA): TGTGCCTCTCATACCGGGACAGTTAATGAAAAACTGTTTTTT. Translated: CASHTGTVNEKLFF. This rearrangement joins TRBV19 to TRBJ1-4, with 7 nucleotides matching TRBD1. Germline-derived CDR1 and CDR2 are LNHDA and SQIVND (reference sequence). CDR3 length: 14 amino acids. J gave up 4 bases and V 11 bases, and 10 bases lay outside the gene matches.

J is TRBJ2-7 and V is TRBV10-2, with TRBD1 identical over 7 bases. Trimming removed 9 bases from V and 2 bases from J; junction bases left unmatched: 7. The CDR3 is made up of 13 amino acids. CDR1 is WSHSY, CDR2 SAAADI, per germline. The CDR3 loop reads CARTTGDPYEQYF. The CDR3 DNA follows: TGCGCCAGGACCACAGGGGACCCCTACGAGCAGTACTTC.

J is TRBJ2-5 and V is TRBV14, with TRBD2 matching over 12 bases. CDR3 size: 17 residues. Trimming removed 1 base from V and 4 bases from J; junction bases left unmatched: 7. The germline gives CDR1 SGHDN, CDR2 FVKESK. This CDR3 is CASSQGQLAGGTETQYF. Written as DNA, the CDR3 is TGTGCCAGCAGCCAAGGGCAACTAGCGGGAGGCACAGAGACCCAGTACTTC.

A remark on this clone: Other DNA sequences of this sample code for an identical CDR3. The genes are TRBV4-1 and TRBJ1-2, with D perhaps TRBD1 (6 bases). V was shortened by 4 bases and J by 0 bases, with 12 bases between the two germline ends. The CDR3 totals 15 residues. Per germline, CDR1 MGHRA and CDR2 YSYEKL. CDR3 sequence reads: CASSPQTGANYGYTF. CDR3 sequence (DNA): TGCGCCAGCAGCCCCCAGACAGGAGCTAACTATGGCTACACCTTC.

CDR3 loop: CASSLYGREGTGGSETQYF. CDR3 sequence (DNA): TGTGCCAGCAGCTTGTATGGCAGGGAGGGGACAGGGGGCTCGGAGACCCAGTACTTC. This sequence joins TRBV5-8 and TRBJ2-5; 12 bases agree with TRBD1. V trimming: 1 base; J trimming: 5 bases; junction bases outside the gene matches: 15. The CDR3 is 19 amino acids. Germline V lookup: CDR1 SGHTS, CDR2 YDEGEE.

This clone turned up a few times. J is TRBJ2-7 and V is TRBV6-5; D remains ambiguous. V was cut by 6 bases and J by 2 bases, with 8 bases left in between. Germline-derived CDR1 and CDR2 are MNHEY and SVGAGI. This CDR3 contains 12 residues. The CDR3 DNA reads as TGTGCCAGCAGCCCCGGTCCCTACGAGCAGTACTTC. Amino acids: CASSPGPYEQYF.

This chain links TRBV7-9 with TRBJ2-5; D gene unclear. The CDR3 sequence is 14 residues long. The germline V gene has CDR1 SEHNR and CDR2 FQNEAQ (reference sequence). V lost 2 bases, J lost 2 bases, and 9 bases lay in between. The CDR3 reads CASSLSPVQETQYF. In DNA form, the CDR3 reads TGTGCCAGCAGCTTAAGTCCAGTTCAAGAGACCCAGTACTTC.

The V call is TRBV29-1, the J call TRBJ2-1; 10 positions agree with TRBD1. Germline V gene sequence: CDR1 SQVTM, CDR2 ANQGSEA. There are 15 residues in the CDR3. V lost 3 bases, J lost 6 bases, and 8 bases stayed unmatched. CDR3 sequence (DNA): TGCAGCGTTGAGTATGGGACAGGGGAAACCAATGAGCAGTTCTTC. Translation: CSVEYGTGETNEQFF.

The chain couples TRBV5-1 to TRBJ2-3, with D possibly matching TRBD2 (6 bases). The CDR3 totals 15 residues. CDR1 and CDR2 from the germline V gene are SGHRS and YFSETQ. The V end was cut by 1 base, the J end by 5 bases, with 14 bases between. Here the CDR3 reads CASSLFREPLDTQYF. The CDR3 DNA is TGCGCCAGCAGCTTGTTTCGGGAGCCCTTAGATACGCAGTATTTT.

The V call is TRBV5-6, the J call TRBJ1-4, with D uncertain. The CDR3 is 11 amino acids. Germline CDR1 SGHDT, CDR2 YYEEEE. Trimming pared 4 bases from V and 10 bases from J, leaving 8 bases between. The chain's CDR3 is CASSGTRKLFF. CDR3 in DNA: TGTGCCAGCAGCGGAACTAGAAAACTGTTTTTT.

The CDR3 sequence is CAWSELTGMYFF. The CDR3 DNA follows: TGTGCCTGGAGTGAACTCACAGGGATGTATTTCTTT. The chain links TRBV30 to TRBJ1-1, with D perhaps TRBD1 (6 bases). This CDR3 spans 12 amino acids. The V gene lost 1 base and the J gene lost 13 bases, with 16 bases spanning the gap. Germline lookup yields CDR1 GTSNPN and CDR2 SVGIG (reference sequence).

This clone was seen a single time. The chain recombines TRBV9 with TRBJ2-7, with D maybe TRBD1 (6 bases). Germline loops: CDR1 SGDLS, CDR2 YYNGEE. V was shortened by 0 bases and J by 3 bases, with 10 bases between the two germline ends. The CDR3 loop spans 14 amino acids. For the CDR3, the DNA is TGTGCCAGCAGCGTAGCGGGACACCACTACGAGCAGTACTTC. Amino acid sequence: CASSVAGHHYEQYF.

The genes are TRBV18 and TRBJ2-2; 7 bases align to TRBD2. V was clipped by 3 bases and J by 7 bases; unmatched bases: 20. This CDR3 is 19 amino acids long. Looked up from germline, CDR1 is KGHSH and CDR2 is LQKENI. The CDR3 coding sequence is TGTGCCAGCTCACCGGCCCCGAGACGTGGCTCTAGCGGCGGCGGGGAGCTGTTTTTT. As protein: CASSPAPRRGSSGGGELFF. Full variable domain (rest looked up from reference TRBV18 and TRBJ2-2): NAGVMQNPRHLVRRRGQEARLRCSPMKGHSHVYWYRQLPEEGLKFMVYLQKENIIDESGMPKERFSAEFPKEGPSILRIQQVVRGDSAAYFCASSPAPRRGSSGGGELFFGEGSRLTVL.

The V and J genes are TRBV9 and TRBJ1-4; D is possibly TRBD1 (5 bases). CDR3 length equals 15 residues. The V gene's germline CDR1 is SGDLS and CDR2 YYNGEE. Between the trimmed V and J ends, which lost 3 bases and 0 bases, there was a span of 9 bases. The CDR3 nucleotides are TGTGCCAGCAGCGCAGGGTACGCAACTAATGAAAAACTGTTTTTT. Translating gives CASSAGYATNEKLFF.

J is TRBJ1-2 and V is TRBV12-3 or TRBV12-4; D is undetermined. V was trimmed by 2 bases and J by 13 bases, leaving 8 bases between them. CDR3 length: 10 residues. The DNA of the CDR3 is TGTGCCAGCAGTTTAAACGGAGTCACCTTC. Encoded protein: CASSLNGVTF.

The V call is TRBV5-1, the J call TRBJ1-1, with D unresolved. The CDR3 is 15 amino acids. Germline lookup yields CDR1 SGHRS and CDR2 YFSETQ. The V gene lost 0 bases and the J gene lost 1 base, with 10 bases spanning the gap. The CDR3 region has the DNA TGCGCCAGCAGCTTGGTCCACCCCAGGAACACTGAAGCTTTCTTT. It codes for CASSLVHPRNTEAFF.

J is TRBJ2-5 and V is TRBV7-9, with D tentatively TRBD1 (6 bases). Germline V gene lookup returns CDR1 SEHNR and CDR2 FQNEAQ (reference sequence). This CDR3 contains 14 residues. The V end was cut by 5 bases, the J end by 5 bases, with 15 bases between. The CDR3 bases are TGTGCCAGCAGCGGAGGACAGATTTCGGAGACCCAGTACTTC. Its translation is CASSGGQISETQYF.